This record concerns one T cell receptor beta chain sequence. Its cognate antigen is unknown. The assay was immunoSEQ multiplex PCR, and TCRdb's table has in-frame clones only and misses some. The table lists fewer than 100,000 clones, 84% of them singletons. This CDR3 is 15 amino acids long. V lost 3 bases, J lost 2 bases, and 11 bases lay in between. CDR1 WNHNN and CDR2 SYGVQD come from the germline V gene (reference sequence). This sample is drawn from a study of radiotherapy plus CTLA-4 blockade in lung cancer. Study results and limitations: With interferon-beta, early dynamics of blood T cell clones were reported to best predict response.

J is TRBJ2-1 and V is TRBV10-1; D is perhaps TRBD2 (5 bases). The clonotype comes from a human donor with non-small cell lung cancer who had stable disease on radiotherapy plus ipilimumab. The sample was peripheral blood, taken from a patient treated with radiotherapy plus ipilimumab. The CDR3: CASSDPSFTYNEQFF. In nucleotides, the CDR3 is TGCGCCAGCAGTGATCCTAGCTTTACCTACAATGAGCAGTTCTTC.